The following is a T cell receptor (beta chain) sequence with its context. Its antigen is unknown. This entry is derived from a study of T cell responses to AZD1222 COVID-19 vaccine. Produced via immunoSEQ multiplex PCR; TCRdb's table is partial and in-frame only. The data contain some 120,000 clones, about 94% of them singletons. Study results and limitations: Targets within unmutated variant regions were reportedly found for nearly half of spike-specific TCRs. The study identified only five or six AZD1222 recipients as seropositive at baseline.

The material was peripheral blood, obtained on day 0 of AZD1222 vaccination. The TCR comes from an adult in good health.

CDR3 sequence (DNA): TGTGCCAGCAGTCCCTGGACAGGGCCTGGGGAAAAACTGTTTTTT. Its translation is CASSPWTGPGEKLFF. This chain links TRBV27 with TRBJ1-4; TRBD1 agrees at 8 bases. J was trimmed by 8 bases and V by 5 bases; bases with no gene match: 10. Germline V lookup: CDR1 MNHEY, CDR2 SMNVEV (reference sequence). CDR3 length: 15 residues.